The following is a T cell receptor (beta chain) sequence with its context. Its antigen is unknown. Primers: 60 Vbeta forward and 13 Jbeta reverse. Profiled with immunoSEQ multiplex PCR; TCRdb holds only in-frame clones, not every one. The sample has tens of thousands of clones, more than 80% seen once. The data were taken from a study of cytomegalovirus exposure and HLA in healthy donors. Germline loops: CDR1 GTSNPN, CDR2 SVGIG (reference sequence). V was clipped by 0 bases and J by 6 bases, with 18 bases between them. There are 15 residues in the CDR3. Regarding the study as a whole: In most subjects, TCR beta sequences reportedly gave accurate predictions of HLA-A and HLA-B alleles. A missense variant in DCLRE1C was later tied to TCR beta V- and J-gene trimming. Among the CMV-associated chains, a few were confirmed in vitro as specific for CMV antigens. Among TCR sequences, most were rare, though some public TCRs appeared in many donors.

This clonotype was obtained from a woman in her 30s in good health and CMV-seronegative. Sequenced: PBMCs. The chain joins TRBV30 to TRBJ2-7; D not resolved. Here the CDR3 DNA reads TGTGCCTGGAGTGTACCAGAGACCCTCAGGCGCGAGCAGTACTTC. Protein sequence: CAWSVPETLRREQYF.